This is a list of T cell receptor beta chains from one sample in a study of blood T cell repertoires in COVID-19. The assay was immunoSEQ multiplex PCR, and TCRdb's table has in-frame clones only and misses some. There are roughly 230,000 clones in the sample; more than 75% occur only once, and about 0.93% lies in the top ten. The sample consisted of peripheral blood. All receptors come from a man between 40 and 49 years old with acute or convalescent COVID-19. Each CDR3 is given with its conserved first and last residue. The size of a clone is reported for some rows only, either as once, few or many, or as a class for expanded clones.

-	TRBJ1-2	TRBV19	CASSILSGTGAGYTF
-	TRBJ1-2	TRBV19	CASIGGTGGGYTF
-	TRBJ2-7	TRBV7-2	CASSYRGLSYEQYF
once	TRBJ2-7	TRBV12-3/TRBV12-4	CASSVGAHYEQYF
-	TRBJ2-1	TRBV7-2	CASSLVPLAGYNEQFF
-	TRBJ2-5	TRBV3-1/TRBV3-2	CASSQPSGGGGGTQYF
-	TRBJ1-2	TRBV19	CASSPFPTGVYGYTF
-	TRBJ1-2	TRBV11-2	CASFGEDSPTWDGYTF
-	TRBJ1-1	TRBV19	CASSNKRGTEAFF
-	TRBJ2-1	TRBV7-8	CASSFLRGDPEQFF
-	TRBJ1-3	TRBV7-6	CASSPAGGNSGNTIYF
-	TRBJ1-2	TRBV19	CASMVGDLRLGYGYTF
-	TRBJ1-2	TRBV6-1	CASSEKGVGGYTF
-	TRBJ1-2	TRBV11-2	CASSLGGQGSSNTF
-	TRBJ1-6	TRBV21-1	CASSNYAGTGPLKDSPLHF
-	TRBJ1-2	TRBV28	CASSPPQPGGKDGYTF
-	TRBJ2-3	TRBV4-1	CASSQEPSGGYDTQYF
-	TRBJ2-1	TRBV19	CASSNRGRGDEQFF
-	TRBJ1-1	TRBV12-3/TRBV12-4	CASRGGNTEAFF
-	TRBJ2-2	TRBV5-5	CASSLWTGTGELFF
-	TRBJ2-7	TRBV6-5	CASRQGGVYEQYF
-	TRBJ1-6	TRBV5-1	CASSPEQGPNSPLHF
-	TRBJ2-3	TRBV7-2	CASSRPGQGSDTQYF
-	TRBJ1-1	TRBV2	CASRQGRTEAFF
-	TRBJ2-7	TRBV11-2	CASSSSPYEQYF
-	TRBJ1-1	TRBV2	CASSGGDRGNTEAFF
-	TRBJ2-5	TRBV12-5	CASGPGTAQETQYF
few	TRBJ2-7	TRBV5-5	CASSLGHGYYEQYF
-	TRBJ1-5	TRBV6-5	CASRTGTGGNQPQHF
once	TRBJ1-3	TRBV5-1	CASSLESRGSGNTIYF
-	TRBJ1-5	TRBV18	CASSQGQGSNQPQHF
-	TRBJ2-3	TRBV7-3	CASSFPGQSQYF
-	TRBJ1-2	TRBV5-6	CASSMGQGSYGYTF
-	TRBJ1-6	TRBV7-8	CASSTQGQARSPLHF
once	TRBJ2-2	TRBV5-4	CASSPSPGSSGTGELFF
-	TRBJ2-7	TRBV5-5	CASSLGDRGNSYEQYF
-	TRBJ2-2	TRBV20-1	CSASPLANTGELFF
few	TRBJ1-6	TRBV6-5	CASSQNNSPLHF
-	TRBJ1-1	TRBV7-8	CASSLVEAVNTEAFF
-	TRBJ1-2	TRBV5-1	CASSRSAMGQGNGYTF
many	TRBJ2-7	TRBV3-1/TRBV3-2	CASSLKTRYEQYF
-	TRBJ2-3	TRBV7-2	CASSLEQDPIPDTQYF
-	TRBJ1-2	TRBV2	CARRGSGGNYGYTF
-	TRBJ2-3	TRBV3-1/TRBV3-2	CASSQDDRAGTDTQYF
-	TRBJ2-6	TRBV27	CASSSRPTPSVSGANVLTF
once	TRBJ2-2	TRBV24-1	CATTAGRTGELFF
-	TRBJ1-4	TRBV7-9	CASSLAGGSGEKLFF
few	TRBJ1-6	TRBV6-1	CASSAGGYGSYNSPLHF
-	TRBJ1-5	TRBV2	CASREQGNNQPQHF
-	TRBJ1-3	TRBV7-9	CASSLRGQIRNTIYF
-	TRBJ1-4	TRBV6-5	CASVYSATNEKLFF
once	TRBJ2-2	TRBV4-1	CASSLSGTGELFF